The source of this T cell receptor (beta chain) is a study of T cell responses to AZD1222 COVID-19 vaccine. Repertoires were generated with immunoSEQ multiplex PCR, while TCRdb's copy carries only in-frame clones and drops some. The sample has about 180,000 clones; about nine tenths are singletons. About this clone itself: Its antigen is unidentified.

Study-level findings and limits: Baseline antibody screening turned up just 6 or 7 seropositive AZD1222 recipients. The peak T cell response came first, and repertoires were sampled only after it.

It was second doses at about 4 or about 12 weeks that were pooled. The starting material was peripheral blood, obtained 28 days after the second AZD1222 dose. The sequence came from an adult who received the AZD1222 COVID-19 vaccine.

CDR3 nucleotides: TGTGCCAGTAGCCGAGACAGGGGGCTTACCGGGGAGCTGTTTTTT. This sequence encodes CASSRDRGLTGELFF. This rearrangement joins TRBV6-5 to TRBJ2-2; 10 positions match TRBD1. Per the germline V gene, CDR1 is MNHEY and CDR2 is SVGAGI. The CDR3 covers 15 residues. With V trimmed by 9 bases and J by 5 bases, 9 bases remained unmatched.